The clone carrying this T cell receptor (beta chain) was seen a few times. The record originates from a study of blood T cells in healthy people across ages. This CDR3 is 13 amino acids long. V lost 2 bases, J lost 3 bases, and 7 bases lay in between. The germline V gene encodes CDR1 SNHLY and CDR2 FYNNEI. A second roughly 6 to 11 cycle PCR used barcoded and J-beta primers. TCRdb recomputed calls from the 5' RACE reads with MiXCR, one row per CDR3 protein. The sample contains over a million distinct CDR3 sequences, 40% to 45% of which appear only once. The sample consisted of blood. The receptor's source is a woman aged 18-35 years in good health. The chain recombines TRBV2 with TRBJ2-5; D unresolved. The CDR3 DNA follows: TGTGCCAGCAGTGAATACCCTAAAGAGACCCAGTACTTC. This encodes CASSEYPKETQYF.